The rows below give T cell receptor beta chains drawn from one sample of a study of graft-versus-host responses after intestinal transplantation. Measured with immunoSEQ multiplex PCR; TCRdb has only the in-frame clones, and not every one. The sample holds about 57,000 clones; about 90% are singletons and the top ten take roughly 1.7%. Sequences were derived from PBMCs, sampled 26 days after transplant. These TCRs come from a human patient who received an intestinal transplant, so some T cells may come from the graft donor. CDR3s include the opening cysteine and the closing phenylalanine or tryptophan. The D gene is left open where the match is weak. A row's size may be missing; if present it is once, few, many or a size class.

v_call,clone_size,d_call,j_call,cdr3_nt,cdr3_aa
TRBV13,-,TRBD1,TRBJ2-7,TGTGCCAGCAGCTTAGCCCGGACAGGGGGCAAGTCCTACGAGCAGTACTTC,CASSLARTGGKSYEQYF
TRBV9,-,TRBD2,TRBJ2-1,TGTGCCAGCAGCGTAGATAATAGCGGGAGGGCCGGGGACAATGAGCAGTTCTTC,CASSVDNSGRAGDNEQFF
TRBV4-3,few,-,TRBJ1-3,TGCGCCAGCAGCCAAGATTGGAGGAACTCTGGAAACACCATATATTTT,CASSQDWRNSGNTIYF
TRBV5-1,-,TRBD2,TRBJ2-7,TGCGCCAGCAGCAGCGGGGTAGCAGGGTCCTACGAGCAGTACTTC,CASSSGVAGSYEQYF
TRBV5-4,-,TRBD2,TRBJ2-1,TGTGCCAGCACCTCTGGACTAGCGGATGACAATGAGCAGTTCTTC,CASTSGLADDNEQFF
TRBV4-1,once,-,TRBJ2-5,TGCGCCAGCAGCCTCAGAGGAGAGACCCAGTACTTC,CASSLRGETQYF
TRBV4-3,-,TRBD1,TRBJ1-1,TGCGCCAGCAGCCAACTAGGGACAGGGCCGAACACTGAAGCTTTCTTT,CASSQLGTGPNTEAFF
TRBV9,-,-,TRBJ1-2,TGTGCCAGCAGCATTTCCGGGACTCAATACAATGTCTATGGCTACACCTTC,CASSISGTQYNVYGYTF
TRBV29-1,-,-,TRBJ2-2,TGCAGCGTTGCACAGTACACCGGGGAGCTGTTTTTT,CSVAQYTGELFF
TRBV6-6,-,-,TRBJ1-5,TGTGCCAGCACTTCCGGGGGTAGCAATCAGCCCCAGCATTTT,CASTSGGSNQPQHF
TRBV4-1,-,TRBD2,TRBJ2-5,TGCGCCAGCAGCCAAGAAATAGCGGGGTCACAGGAGACCCAGTACTTC,CASSQEIAGSQETQYF
TRBV30,-,-,TRBJ1-2,TGTGCCTGGAGTCGCGAAGGGGGAAACTATGGCTACACCTTC,CAWSREGGNYGYTF
TRBV4-1,-,TRBD1,TRBJ1-5,TGCGCCAGCAGCCAAGATTCAGGGGGGCGAGGGAGCAATCAGCCCCAGCATTTT,CASSQDSGGRGSNQPQHF
TRBV2,-,TRBD2,TRBJ2-2,TGTGCCAGCAGTGAACAAATCCCGTCCGGGACTAGCCCCGGGGAGCTGTTTTTT,CASSEQIPSGTSPGELFF
TRBV19,-,TRBD1,TRBJ1-5,TGTGCCAGTATCCGACAGGGGGCTGGCAATCAGCCCCAGCATTTT,CASIRQGAGNQPQHF
TRBV7-8,-,TRBD2,TRBJ2-7,TGTGCCAGCAGCCAGACTAGCGGGGCATCCTACGAGCAGTACTTC,CASSQTSGASYEQYF
TRBV27,-,-,TRBJ2-1,TGTGCCAGCAGTTTCGGGGCCTACAATGAGCAGTTCTTC,CASSFGAYNEQFF
TRBV27,-,-,TRBJ2-2,TGTGCCAGCATTGACAGTCCGAACACCGGGGAGCTGTTTTTT,CASIDSPNTGELFF
TRBV27,-,TRBD1,TRBJ2-3,TGTGCCAGCAGTTTATCCGGACAGGGGGCGAGGACAGATACGCAGTATTTT,CASSLSGQGARTDTQYF
TRBV27,-,TRBD2,TRBJ2-7,TGTGCCAGCAGCGTACGGGGGGGAAACGAGCAGTACTTC,CASSVRGGNEQYF
TRBV28,-,-,TRBJ1-2,TGTGCCATACGGGGGTCAGCTAACTATGGCTACACCTTC,CAIRGSANYGYTF
TRBV4-1,-,-,TRBJ2-2,TGCGCCAGCAGCCAAGATTCGGTCGGGGAGCTGTTTTTT,CASSQDSVGELFF
TRBV11-2,once,TRBD2,TRBJ2-3,TGTGCCAGCAGCTTAGGGGGGGGTCGGCCCACAGATACGCAGTATTTT,CASSLGGGRPTDTQYF
TRBV29-1,-,TRBD1,TRBJ1-1,TGCAGCGTTCTCGACAGGGGCGATCAGGAAGCTTTCTTT,CSVLDRGDQEAFF
TRBV30,-,TRBD1,TRBJ1-5,TGTGCCTGGAGCGGGACAGGGGGCTATCAGCCCCAGCATTTT,CAWSGTGGYQPQHF
TRBV5-1,-,-,TRBJ1-1,TGCGCCAGCAGCTTGGACAGGTATGGAACTGAAGCTTTCTTT,CASSLDRYGTEAFF
TRBV13,-,-,TRBJ2-7,TGTGCCAGCAGCTTTTCGAGCTCGGGAGTTGGGGCCTCCTCCGAGCAGTACTTC,CASSFSSSGVGASSEQYF
TRBV11-2,-,TRBD2,TRBJ2-1,TGTGCCAGCAGAAGCTCGGGACTAGCCGACAATGAGCAGTTCTTC,CASRSSGLADNEQFF
TRBV27,once,TRBD2,TRBJ2-1,TGTGCCAGTAGCGGGAGGAGGAACAATGAGCAGTTCTTC,CASSGRRNNEQFF
TRBV4-3,-,-,TRBJ1-5,TGCGCCAGCAGCCAAGATTTGGGTGCCACAGGCAATCAGCCCCAGCATTTT,CASSQDLGATGNQPQHF
TRBV10-1,-,TRBD2,TRBJ2-2,TGCGCCACCCGGTGGTCGGGCGGGGGGCGCACCGGGGAGCTGTTTTTT,CATRWSGGGRTGELFF
TRBV7-9,-,TRBD1,TRBJ1-4,TGTGCCAGCAGCTTAAAGACAGGGGTGAATGAAAAACTGTTTTTT,CASSLKTGVNEKLFF
TRBV10-2,-,TRBD1,TRBJ1-6,TGCGCCAGCAGTACAGGGGGCAGCTCCTATAATTCACCCCTCCACTTT,CASSTGGSSYNSPLHF
TRBV6-4,-,TRBD1,TRBJ2-3,TGTGCCAGCAGTGACTCGACAGGGGGGGCAGATACGCAGTATTTT,CASSDSTGGADTQYF
TRBV29-1,-,TRBD1,TRBJ1-2,TGCAGCGTTTACCCCGGGACAGGGAAATCCTATGGCTACACCTTC,CSVYPGTGKSYGYTF
TRBV6-5,-,TRBD2,TRBJ2-7,TGTGCCAGCAGTTACGGGGGGGGGTTCCACGAGCAGTACTTC,CASSYGGGFHEQYF
TRBV7-9,-,TRBD1,TRBJ2-7,TGTGCCAGCAGCTCAGGTGGGACAGGGGGCTACGAGCAGTACTTC,CASSSGGTGGYEQYF
TRBV28,-,-,TRBJ2-7,TGTGCCAGCAGGGGGCGGGACGGGACCTACGAGCAGTACTTC,CASRGRDGTYEQYF
TRBV2,-,TRBD2,TRBJ2-5,TGTGCCAGCAGTGAAGCCCTAGCGGGGGAAGAGACCCAGTACTTC,CASSEALAGEETQYF
TRBV19,-,TRBD1,TRBJ1-5,TGTGCCAGTACCCAAACAGGGGGCAATCAGCCCCAGCATTTT,CASTQTGGNQPQHF
TRBV19,-,TRBD1,TRBJ1-1,TGTGCCAGTAGTCGGGACAGAGTGAACACTGAAGCTTTCTTT,CASSRDRVNTEAFF
TRBV29-1,-,-,TRBJ2-1,TGCAGCACCGCGCACCGGGACACATGGGAGCAGTTCTTC,CSTAHRDTWEQFF
TRBV9,-,-,TRBJ1-2,TGTGCCAGCAGCGTAGTAGGGGGGGCTTATGGCTACACCTTC,CASSVVGGAYGYTF
TRBV21-1,few,-,TRBJ1-2,TGTGCCAGCAGCAAATATGGGACACTGAATGGCTACACCTTC,CASSKYGTLNGYTF
TRBV6-1,-,-,TRBJ2-1,TGTGCCAGCAGTGAAGTCTCTTGGGGCGCCTACAATGAGCAGTTCTTC,CASSEVSWGAYNEQFF
TRBV28,-,-,TRBJ2-1,TGTGCCAGCAGTTTAAGGGGTCAGGGATCCCACAATGAGCAGTTCTTC,CASSLRGQGSHNEQFF
TRBV2,-,TRBD2,TRBJ2-1,TGTGCCAGCAGTGAGGGTTTTAGACTAGCGGGGCACAATGAGCAGTTCTTC,CASSEGFRLAGHNEQFF
TRBV2,-,-,TRBJ1-4,TGTGCCAGCAGTGGGACACCAACTAATGAAAAACTGTTTTTT,CASSGTPTNEKLFF
TRBV5-1,once,-,TRBJ2-5,TGCGCCAGCAGCTTCCGGGGTGAGACGGAGACCCAGTACTTC,CASSFRGETETQYF
TRBV27,-,-,TRBJ1-1,TGTGCCAGCAGTTTGGGGGGGCCGGTGTACACTGAAGCTTTCTTT,CASSLGGPVYTEAFF